A single sample gave rise to the 31 T cell receptor beta chains below, sequenced in a study of regulatory and conventional T cells in RAG deficiency. The sorted conventional CD4+ T cells were CD25-low and CD127-high, with genomic DNA sequenced. Clones were read by immunoSEQ multiplex PCR, and TCRdb kept only the in-frame ones, dropping some. The sample records fewer than 15,000 clones, 85% to 95% being singletons. Another study also made use of these data, one on regulatory T cells. That paper states: Primers: 52 TRBV forward and 13 TRBJ reverse.

The material sequenced was CD4+ effector T cells sorted from blood. The receptors here all came from a human donor in good health.

This clone was seen a handful of times. One end of the junction fails to match germline, which may point to a read error. This chain connects TRBV19 to TRBJ1-2; 10 bases agree with TRBD1. The length of the CDR3 is 14 residues. CDR1 is LNHDA, CDR2 SQIVND, per germline (reference sequence). CDR3: CASSLDRGHYGYTF. CDR3 in DNA: TGTGCCAGTAGTCTAGACAGGGGGCATTATGGCTACACCTTC.

This chain connects TRBV19 to TRBJ2-3; 9 positions agree with TRBD1. V shed 5 bases and J 2 bases; nucleotides not matched to a gene: 11. There are 17 residues in the CDR3. The germline gives CDR1 LNHDA, CDR2 SQIVND (reference sequence). CDR3 DNA sequence: TGTGCCAGTAGTCTCGGACAGGGGTTATCCCCCACAGATACGCAGTATTTT. This translates into CASSLGQGLSPTDTQYF.

This sequence joins TRBV5-1 and TRBJ1-6; unclear D gene. The V gene's germline CDR1 is SGHRS and CDR2 YFSETQ. Deletions cut 0 bases from V and 0 bases from J, with 10 bases between. This CDR3 has 17 residues. This CDR3 is CASSLATDFSYNSPLHF. The CDR3 bases are TGCGCCAGCAGCTTGGCGACGGATTTCTCCTATAATTCACCCCTCCACTTT. Full variable domain (missing parts from reference TRBV5-1 and TRBJ1-6): KAGVTQTPRYLIKTRGQQVTLSCSPISGHRSVSWYQQTPGQGLQFLFEYFSETQRNKGNFPGRFSGRQFSNSRSEMNVSTLELGDSALYLCASSLATDFSYNSPLHFGNGTRLTVT.

The rearrangement uses TRBV27 and TRBJ2-1, with D possibly being TRBD2 (5 bases). The V gene's germline CDR1 is MNHEY and CDR2 SMNVEV (reference sequence). V was cut by 6 bases and J by 2 bases, with 32 bases left in between. The CDR3 contains 21 residues. The CDR3 spells CASRAGGRASPLPWTYNEQFF. In nucleotides, the CDR3 is TGTGCCAGCAGAGCAGGTGGGCGGGCTAGCCCTCTTCCATGGACCTACAATGAGCAGTTCTTC.

The chain combines TRBV6-1 with TRBJ1-1; D not resolved. CDR1 is MNHNS and CDR2 is SASEGT in the germline V gene. V dropped 4 bases and J dropped 2 bases, with 11 bases sitting between them. The CDR3 runs 14 residues. The CDR3 region is CASSANFLNTEAFF. Written as DNA, the CDR3 is TGTGCCAGCAGTGCTAATTTCCTAAACACTGAAGCTTTCTTT.

This rearrangement joins TRBV6-4 to TRBJ1-5, with a possible D match to TRBD1 (6 bases). The length of the CDR3 is 14 residues. Germline V gene sequence: CDR1 MRHNA, CDR2 SNTAGT. V was shortened by 4 bases and J by 6 bases, with 13 bases between the two germline ends. CDR3 sequence: CASSGYRVSQPQHF. The DNA of the CDR3 is TGTGCCAGCAGTGGGTACAGGGTGTCTCAGCCCCAGCATTTT.

The chain joins TRBV4-2 to TRBJ2-3; D is undetermined. Germline CDR1 is LGHNA and CDR2 is YNFKEQ. V shed 2 bases and J shed 3 bases, with 12 bases lying between them. This CDR3 comprises 15 residues. The CDR3 region has the DNA TGTGCCAGCAGCCAAACCCTGAGACCGACAGATACGCAGTATTTT. Protein: CASSQTLRPTDTQYF.

This sequence joins TRBV4-2 and TRBJ1-3; a weak D match, TRBD1 (5 bases). V was cut by 0 bases and J by 0 bases, with 9 bases left in between. Germline CDR1 LGHNA, CDR2 YNFKEQ. The CDR3 loop spans 16 amino acids. CDR3 sequence: CASSQDGTVSGNTIYF. In DNA form, the CDR3 reads TGTGCCAGCAGCCAAGATGGGACGGTCTCTGGAAACACCATATATTTT.

The chain joins TRBV25-1 to TRBJ2-2; 8 positions agree with TRBD1. V lost 3 bases to trimming and J lost 6 bases; unmatched junction nucleotides: 6. The CDR3 runs to 15 residues. Germline assignment: CDR1 MGHDK and CDR2 SYGVNS. The CDR3 loop is CASSETGAVAGELFF. The CDR3 nucleotides are TGTGCCAGCAGTGAGACAGGGGCCGTAGCCGGGGAGCTGTTTTTT.

The chain joins TRBV6-1 to TRBJ2-5; 7 bases align to TRBD2. This CDR3 has 17 residues. V lost 1 base, J lost 2 bases, and 10 bases stayed unmatched. Germline V gene data show CDR1 as MNHNS and CDR2 as SASEGT. The CDR3 loop is CASSEGAGLAAQETQYF. CDR3 bases: TGTGCCAGCAGTGAAGGAGCTGGTCTAGCGGCACAAGAGACCCAGTACTTC.

The table lists this clone with a count of one. The chain recombines TRBV9 with TRBJ2-1, with unresolved D. CDR3 length: 13 residues. V was shortened by 0 bases and J by 5 bases, with 6 bases between the two germline ends. Looked up from germline, CDR1 is SGDLS and CDR2 is YYNGEE. The CDR3, as DNA: TGTGCCAGCAGCGTAGGTATGGACAATGAGCAGTTCTTC. This sequence encodes CASSVGMDNEQFF.

V usage is TRBV4-1 and J usage is TRBJ2-1; D is perhaps TRBD1 (5 bases). This CDR3 has 14 residues. Per the germline V gene, CDR1 is MGHRA and CDR2 is YSYEKL. With 1 base removed from V and 10 bases from J, the gap between germline ends came to 14 bases. Here the CDR3 DNA reads TGCGCCAGCAGCCAAGTCGGCAGGGATAGCGAGCAGTTCTTC. Amino acid sequence: CASSQVGRDSEQFF.

DNA of the CDR3: TGTGCCAGCAGCTTAAAGACCGAGTGGGATTCACCCCTCCACTTT. Protein sequence: CASSLKTEWDSPLHF. This chain connects TRBV11-2 to TRBJ1-6; D not resolved. There are 15 residues in the CDR3. Trimming stripped 2 bases from V and 8 bases from J, with 13 bases between. Germline loops: CDR1 SGHAT, CDR2 FQNNGV.

The J gene is TRBJ1-4, the V gene TRBV15; 10 positions match TRBD1. The germline V gene encodes CDR1 LNHNV and CDR2 YYDKDF (reference sequence). The CDR3 extends over 14 amino acids. V trimming: 3 bases; J trimming: 8 bases; junction bases outside the gene matches: 3. CDR3 region: CATSRRTGGEKLFF. Written as DNA, the CDR3 is TGTGCCACCAGCAGGCGGACAGGGGGGGAAAAACTGTTTTTT.

This clone was found once. This sequence joins TRBV5-1 and TRBJ2-2; D ambiguous. This CDR3 spans 11 amino acids. CDR1 is SGHRS, CDR2 YFSETQ, per germline. V lost 2 bases to trimming and J lost 5 bases, with 1 base between them. The CDR3 loop is CASSFTGELFF. In nucleotides, the CDR3 is TGCGCCAGCAGCTTTACCGGGGAGCTGTTTTTT.

V usage is TRBV27 and J usage is TRBJ2-1; the match to TRBD2 covers 13 bases. After removal of 6 bases from V and 8 bases from J, the junction contained 7 bases not matched to a gene. The CDR3 covers 15 residues. Germline assignment: CDR1 MNHEY and CDR2 SMNVEV (reference sequence). This CDR3 reads CASSTGLAGLDEQFF. CDR3 nucleotides: TGTGCCAGCAGCACGGGACTAGCGGGACTCGATGAGCAGTTCTTC.

The chain carries TRBV2 and TRBJ2-7, with TRBD1 identical over 8 bases. This CDR3 spans 15 amino acids. Germline V CDR1 and CDR2: SNHLY, FYNNEI. The V segment lost 3 bases and the J segment 3 bases; nucleotides outside the gene matches: 7. The CDR3 sequence is CASSEDRATSYEQYF. As DNA, the CDR3 is TGTGCCAGCAGTGAGGACAGGGCGACAAGCTACGAGCAGTACTTC.

The chain joins TRBV7-9 to TRBJ1-2; the match to TRBD1 covers 7 bases. There are 15 residues in the CDR3. V gave up 1 base and J gave up 8 bases; unmatched junction bases: 10. Germline V gives CDR1 SEHNR, CDR2 FQNEAQ (reference sequence). This chain's CDR3 is CASSLDGTARGGYTF. CDR3 bases: TGTGCCAGCAGCTTAGACGGGACAGCCCGGGGGGGCTACACCTTC.

The chain links TRBV2 to TRBJ2-7; D gene unclear. The CDR3 is made up of 13 amino acids. CDR1 is SNHLY, CDR2 FYNNEI, per germline. Trimming stripped 6 bases from V and 2 bases from J, with 11 bases between. The CDR3 is CASSREAAYEQYF. For the CDR3, the DNA is TGTGCCAGCAGCCGAGAGGCAGCCTACGAGCAGTACTTC.

This chain uses TRBV19 with TRBJ2-1; D not certain. Germline CDR1 is LNHDA and CDR2 is SQIVND (reference sequence). V lost 5 bases and J 4 bases, leaving 12 bases between the germline ends. There are 14 residues in the CDR3. Written as DNA, the CDR3 is TGTGCCAGTAGTCCCCACACAGCGTACAATGAGCAGTTCTTC. Its protein product is CASSPHTAYNEQFF.

The chain couples TRBV15 to TRBJ2-5; tentatively, D is TRBD1 or TRBD2 (5 bases each). CDR3 length equals 14 residues. CDR1 is LNHNV, CDR2 YYDKDF, per germline (reference sequence). The V and J ends lost 0 bases and 7 bases respectively, with 12 bases between them. The CDR3 here is CATSREGPFGTQYF. The CDR3 coding sequence is TGTGCCACCAGCAGAGAGGGACCGTTTGGGACCCAGTACTTC.

This chain joins TRBV5-1 and TRBJ1-3; TRBD1 is a possible D gene (5 bases). Germline-derived CDR1 and CDR2 are SGHRS and YFSETQ. Trimming took off 3 bases at V and 3 bases at J, with 10 bases between the two ends. CDR3 length: 14 residues. Here the CDR3 DNA reads TGCGCCAGCAGCTCCGGGGCGATTGGAAACACCATATATTTT. Translating gives CASSSGAIGNTIYF.

This chain connects TRBV25-1 to TRBJ1-2; no reliable D call. The germline V gene encodes CDR1 MGHDK and CDR2 SYGVNS. CDR3 length: 14 amino acids. V was clipped by 2 bases and J by 7 bases, with 14 bases between them. The CDR3: CASSELLGFSGYTF. CDR3 in DNA: TGTGCCAGCAGTGAACTGCTGGGCTTCAGTGGCTACACCTTC.

The chain employs TRBV15 and TRBJ2-5; possibly TRBD2 for D (5 bases). V lost 0 bases to trimming and J lost 5 bases, with 13 bases between them. CDR3 length: 15 amino acids. The germline CDR1 and CDR2 sequences are LNHNV and YYDKDF (reference sequence). CDR3 DNA sequence: TGTGCCACCAGCAGAGATCGGGGATTTACGGAGACCCAGTACTTC. Amino acid sequence: CATSRDRGFTETQYF.

V gene TRBV19 combines with J gene TRBJ2-3; TRBD2 aligns across 8 bases. Per germline, CDR1 LNHDA and CDR2 SQIVND (reference sequence). Unmatched junction bases numbered 10, after V lost 6 bases and J lost 2 bases. The CDR3 spans 16 residues. DNA of the CDR3: TGTGCCAGTAGCAACCCCCCGGGGGGGACCACAGATACGCAGTATTTT. Amino acids: CASSNPPGGTTDTQYF. Looking up the rest from reference TRBV19 and TRBJ2-3 gives the full variable domain: DGGITQSPKYLFRKEGQNVTLSCEQNLNHDAMYWYRQDPGQGLRLIYYSQIVNDFQKGDIAEGYSVSREKKESFPLTVTSAQKNPTAFYLCASSNPPGGTTDTQYFGPGTRLTVL.

The V gene is TRBV4-2, the J gene TRBJ1-1; D unresolved. The CDR3 is made up of 14 amino acids. V lost 0 bases and J lost 5, with 10 bases in between. Per the germline V gene, CDR1 is LGHNA and CDR2 is YNFKEQ. CDR3 sequence (DNA): TGTGCCAGCAGCCAAGAGATAAGAGGGACTGAAGCTTTCTTT. It translates to CASSQEIRGTEAFF.

This chain links TRBV11-2 with TRBJ2-1, with TRBD2 matching over 12 bases. Germline CDR1 reads SGHAT; CDR2 reads FQNNGV. CDR3 size: 15 residues. The trim removed 5 bases at V and 9 bases at J, leaving 8 bases unmatched. The CDR3 here is CASSVGLAGRAEQFF. The CDR3 coding sequence is TGTGCCAGCAGCGTCGGACTAGCGGGAAGGGCTGAGCAGTTCTTC.

The rearrangement uses TRBV7-8 and TRBJ2-1; 8 bases align to TRBD1. Trimming cost V 5 bases and J 6 bases; bases outside gene matches: 9. The CDR3 totals 15 residues. Germline V gives CDR1 SGHVS, CDR2 FQNEAQ. The CDR3 sequence is CASSQNRGMGNEQFF. CDR3 nucleotides: TGTGCCAGCAGCCAGAACAGGGGGATGGGCAATGAGCAGTTCTTC.

The chain combines TRBV4-2 with TRBJ2-7; unclear D gene. Germline CDR1 LGHNA, CDR2 YNFKEQ. V was shortened by 0 bases and J by 3 bases, with 9 bases between the two germline ends. The CDR3 has 14 residues. The chain's CDR3 is CASSQDWTGYEQYF. In nucleotides, the CDR3 is TGTGCCAGCAGCCAAGATTGGACGGGCTACGAGCAGTACTTC.

This clone appeared a single time. V gene TRBV15 combines with J gene TRBJ2-7, with 10 bases fitting TRBD2. CDR3 length: 18 residues. J was trimmed by 0 bases and V by 0 bases; bases with no gene match: 8. CDR1 LNHNV and CDR2 YYDKDF come from the germline V gene (reference sequence). CDR3 sequence: CATSRESASGSRSYEQYF. The CDR3 nucleotides are TGTGCCACCAGCAGAGAGTCGGCTAGCGGGAGTCGCTCCTACGAGCAGTACTTC.

As concerns this clone: The identical CDR3 is also encoded by other nucleotide sequences in the sample. The genes are TRBV5-1 and TRBJ1-1; 10 bases map to TRBD1. The CDR3 runs 16 residues. Germline CDR1 reads SGHRS; CDR2 reads YFSETQ. Trimming took 6 bases from V and 5 from J; bases not matched to a gene: 13. The CDR3 sequence is CASKESIGTGATEAFF. CDR3 sequence (DNA): TGCGCCAGCAAGGAATCCATCGGGACAGGGGCTACTGAAGCTTTCTTT.